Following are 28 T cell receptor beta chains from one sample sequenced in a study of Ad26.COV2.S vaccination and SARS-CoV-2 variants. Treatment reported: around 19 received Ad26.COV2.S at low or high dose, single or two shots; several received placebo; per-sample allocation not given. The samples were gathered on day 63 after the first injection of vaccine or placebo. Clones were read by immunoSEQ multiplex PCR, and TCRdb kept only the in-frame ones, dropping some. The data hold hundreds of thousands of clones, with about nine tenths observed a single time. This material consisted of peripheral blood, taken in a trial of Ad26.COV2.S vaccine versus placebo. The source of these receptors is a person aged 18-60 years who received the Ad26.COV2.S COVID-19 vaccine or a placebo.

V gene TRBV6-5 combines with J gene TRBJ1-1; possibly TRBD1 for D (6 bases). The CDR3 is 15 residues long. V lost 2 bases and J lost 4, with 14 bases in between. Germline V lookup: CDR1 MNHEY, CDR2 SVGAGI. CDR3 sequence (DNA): TGTGCCAGCAGTTACGTGGGGGGCGGCGGCACTGAAGCTTTCTTT. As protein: CASSYVGGGGTEAFF.

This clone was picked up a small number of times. The CDR3 DNA sequence: TGTGCCAGGACTCCGAACGAGCAGTACTTC. It yields the protein CARTPNEQYF. The chain has TRBV12-3 or TRBV12-4 and TRBJ2-7; D unresolved. The CDR3 is made up of 10 amino acids. Between the trimmed V and J ends, which lost 9 bases and 5 bases, there was a span of 8 bases.

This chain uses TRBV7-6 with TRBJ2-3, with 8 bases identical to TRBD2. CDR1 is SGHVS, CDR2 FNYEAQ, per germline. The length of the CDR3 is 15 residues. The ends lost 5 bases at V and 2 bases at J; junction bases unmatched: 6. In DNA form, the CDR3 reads TGTGCCAGCAGCATTAGCGGGGCTTTCACAGATACGCAGTATTTT. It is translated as CASSISGAFTDTQYF.

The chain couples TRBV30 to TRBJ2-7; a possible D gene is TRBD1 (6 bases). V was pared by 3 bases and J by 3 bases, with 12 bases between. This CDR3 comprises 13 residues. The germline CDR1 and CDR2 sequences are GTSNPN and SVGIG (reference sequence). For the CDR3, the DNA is TGTGCCTGGAGACCCAGGGACATCTACGAGCAGTACTTC. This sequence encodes CAWRPRDIYEQYF.

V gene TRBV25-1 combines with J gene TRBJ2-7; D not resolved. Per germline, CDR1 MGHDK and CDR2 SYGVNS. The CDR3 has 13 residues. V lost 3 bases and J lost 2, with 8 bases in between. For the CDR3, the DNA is TGTGCCAGCAGTGAGGGCGGAACCTACGAGCAGTACTTC. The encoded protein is CASSEGGTYEQYF.

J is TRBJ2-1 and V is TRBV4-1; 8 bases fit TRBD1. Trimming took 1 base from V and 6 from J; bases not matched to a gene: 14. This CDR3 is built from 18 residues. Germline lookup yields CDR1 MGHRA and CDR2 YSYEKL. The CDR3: CASSQGWSGQGASNEQFF. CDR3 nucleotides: TGCGCCAGCAGCCAAGGATGGTCGGGGCAGGGGGCCTCCAATGAGCAGTTCTTC.

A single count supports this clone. The chain's CDR3 is CASGLVTLSGVLEAFF. CDR3 nucleotides: TGTGCTAGTGGTTTGGTAACCCTATCAGGGGTCCTTGAAGCTTTCTTT. The chain is built from TRBV12-5 and TRBJ1-1; D may be TRBD1 (6 bases). CDR1 LGHNT and CDR2 FRNRAP come from the germline V gene. V dropped 0 bases and J dropped 7 bases, with 18 bases sitting between them. This CDR3 spans 16 amino acids.

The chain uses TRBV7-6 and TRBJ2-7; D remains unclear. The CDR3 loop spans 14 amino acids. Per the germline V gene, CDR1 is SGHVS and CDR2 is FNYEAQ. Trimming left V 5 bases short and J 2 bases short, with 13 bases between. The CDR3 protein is CASSAVDNPYEQYF. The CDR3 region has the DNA TGTGCCAGCAGCGCGGTAGACAATCCCTACGAGCAGTACTTC.

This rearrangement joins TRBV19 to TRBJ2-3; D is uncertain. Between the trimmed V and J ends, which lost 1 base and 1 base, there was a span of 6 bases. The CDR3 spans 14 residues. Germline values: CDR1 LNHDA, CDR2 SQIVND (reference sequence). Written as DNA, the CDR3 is TGTGCCAGTAGTATAGTCCGGCGCACAGATACGCAGTATTTT. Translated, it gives CASSIVRRTDTQYF.

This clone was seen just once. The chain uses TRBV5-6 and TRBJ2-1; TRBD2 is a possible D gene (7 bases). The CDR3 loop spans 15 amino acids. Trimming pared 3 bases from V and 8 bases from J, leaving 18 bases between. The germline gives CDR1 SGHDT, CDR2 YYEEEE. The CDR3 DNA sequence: TGTGCCAGCAGCTCCCTGGGGCAGGGGAGGGATGAGCAGTTCTTC. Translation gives CASSSLGQGRDEQFF.

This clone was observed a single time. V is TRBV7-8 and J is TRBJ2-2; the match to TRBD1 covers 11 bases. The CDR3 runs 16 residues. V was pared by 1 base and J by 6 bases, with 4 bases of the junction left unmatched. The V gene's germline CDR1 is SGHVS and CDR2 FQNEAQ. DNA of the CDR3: TGTGCCAGCAGCTTAGAGGGACAGGGGGTGGCCGGGGAGCTGTTTTTT. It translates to CASSLEGQGVAGELFF.

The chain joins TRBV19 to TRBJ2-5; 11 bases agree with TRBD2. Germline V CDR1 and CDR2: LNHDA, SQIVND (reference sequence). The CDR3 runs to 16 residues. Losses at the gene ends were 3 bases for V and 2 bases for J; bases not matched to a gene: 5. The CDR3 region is CASSIRTSGPQETQYF. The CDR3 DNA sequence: TGTGCCAGTAGTATCCGGACTAGCGGGCCTCAAGAGACCCAGTACTTC.

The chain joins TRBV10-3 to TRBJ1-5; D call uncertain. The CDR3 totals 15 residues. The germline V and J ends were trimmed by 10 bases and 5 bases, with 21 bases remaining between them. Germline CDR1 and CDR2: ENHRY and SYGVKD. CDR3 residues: CATQHGGLGDQPQHF. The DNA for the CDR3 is TGTGCCACTCAGCATGGCGGACTGGGAGATCAGCCCCAGCATTTT.

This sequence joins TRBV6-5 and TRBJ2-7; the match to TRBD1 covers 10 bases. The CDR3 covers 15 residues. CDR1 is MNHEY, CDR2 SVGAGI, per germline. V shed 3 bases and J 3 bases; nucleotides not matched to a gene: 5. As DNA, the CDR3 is TGTGCCAGCAGTTATGGGGACAGGGGCTTCTACGAGCAGTACTTC. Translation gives CASSYGDRGFYEQYF.

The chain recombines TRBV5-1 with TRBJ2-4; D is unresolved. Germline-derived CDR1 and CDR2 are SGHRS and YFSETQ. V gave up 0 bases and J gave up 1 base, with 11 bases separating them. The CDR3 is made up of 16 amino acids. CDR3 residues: CASSLEGRSAKNIQYF. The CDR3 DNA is TGCGCCAGCAGCTTGGAAGGGCGGAGTGCCAAAAACATTCAGTACTTC.

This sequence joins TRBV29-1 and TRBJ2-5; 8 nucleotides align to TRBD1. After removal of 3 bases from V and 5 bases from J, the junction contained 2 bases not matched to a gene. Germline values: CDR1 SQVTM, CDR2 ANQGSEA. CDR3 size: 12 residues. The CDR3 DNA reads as TGCAGCGTTGACAGGGGGCTGGAGACCCAGTACTTC. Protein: CSVDRGLETQYF.

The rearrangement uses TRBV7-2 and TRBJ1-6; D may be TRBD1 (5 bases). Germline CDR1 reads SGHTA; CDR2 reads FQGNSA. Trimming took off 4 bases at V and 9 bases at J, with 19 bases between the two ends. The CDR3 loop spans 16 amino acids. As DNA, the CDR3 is TGTGCCAGCAGCTCTGGGGGTCAGGGAATGGCTTCACCCCTCCACTTT. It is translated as CASSSGGQGMASPLHF.

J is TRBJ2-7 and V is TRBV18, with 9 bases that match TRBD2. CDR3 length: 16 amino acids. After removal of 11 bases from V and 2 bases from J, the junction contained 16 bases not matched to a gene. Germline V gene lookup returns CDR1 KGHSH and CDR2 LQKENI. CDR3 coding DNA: TGTGCCGGCCCGAGGGGGGGGACTAGCTTGCCCTACGAGCAGTACTTC. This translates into CAGPRGGTSLPYEQYF.

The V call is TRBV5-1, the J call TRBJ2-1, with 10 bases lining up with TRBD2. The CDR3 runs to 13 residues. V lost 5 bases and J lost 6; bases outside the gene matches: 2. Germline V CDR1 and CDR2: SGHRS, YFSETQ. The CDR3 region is CASRPSGSNEQFF. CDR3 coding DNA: TGCGCCAGCAGGCCTAGCGGGAGCAATGAGCAGTTCTTC.

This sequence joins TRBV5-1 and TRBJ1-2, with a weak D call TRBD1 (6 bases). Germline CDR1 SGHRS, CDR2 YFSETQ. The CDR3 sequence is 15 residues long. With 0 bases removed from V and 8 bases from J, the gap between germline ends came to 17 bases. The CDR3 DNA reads TGCGCCAGCAGCTTGGCACAGGGAAGGGTGTGGGGCTACACCTTC. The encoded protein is CASSLAQGRVWGYTF.

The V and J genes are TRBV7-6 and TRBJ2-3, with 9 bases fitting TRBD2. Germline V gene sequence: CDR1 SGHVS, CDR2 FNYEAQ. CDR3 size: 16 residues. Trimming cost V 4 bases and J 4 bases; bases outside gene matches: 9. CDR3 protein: CASSSAGGSVPDTQYF. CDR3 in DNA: TGTGCCAGCAGCTCAGCGGGAGGTAGCGTTCCAGATACGCAGTATTTT.

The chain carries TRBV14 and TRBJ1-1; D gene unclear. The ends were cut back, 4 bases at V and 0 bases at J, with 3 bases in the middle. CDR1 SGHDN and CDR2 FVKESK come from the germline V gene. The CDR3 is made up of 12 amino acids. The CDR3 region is CASSRMNTEAFF. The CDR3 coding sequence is TGTGCCAGCAGCCGAATGAACACTGAAGCTTTCTTT.

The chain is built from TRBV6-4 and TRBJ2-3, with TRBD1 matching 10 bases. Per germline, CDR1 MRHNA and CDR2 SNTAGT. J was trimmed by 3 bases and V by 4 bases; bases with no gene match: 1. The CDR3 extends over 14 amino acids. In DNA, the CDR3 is TGTGCCAGCAGTGCGGACAGGGGGACAGATACGCAGTATTTT. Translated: CASSADRGTDTQYF.

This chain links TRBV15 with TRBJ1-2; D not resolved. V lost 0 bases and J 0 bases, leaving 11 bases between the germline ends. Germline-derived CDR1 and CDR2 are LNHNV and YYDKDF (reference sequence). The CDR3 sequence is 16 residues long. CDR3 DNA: TGTGCCACCAGCAGAGATCTTTTTGCTCCTAACTATGGCTACACCTTC. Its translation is CATSRDLFAPNYGYTF. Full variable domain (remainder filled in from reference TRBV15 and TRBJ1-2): DAMVIQNPRYQVTQFGKPVTLSCSQTLNHNVMYWYQQKSSQAPKLLFHYYDKDFNNEADTPDNFQSRRPNTSFCFLDIRSPGLGDTAMYLCATSRDLFAPNYGYTFGSGTRLTVV.

In nucleotides, the CDR3 is TGCGCCAGCAGCTTGGACTCCAATAGGGCCTACGAGCAGTACTTC. Translation: CASSLDSNRAYEQYF. This chain connects TRBV5-1 to TRBJ2-7; unclear D gene. The germline V and J ends were trimmed by 0 bases and 2 bases, with 12 bases remaining between them. Looked up from germline, CDR1 is SGHRS and CDR2 is YFSETQ. The CDR3 spans 15 residues.

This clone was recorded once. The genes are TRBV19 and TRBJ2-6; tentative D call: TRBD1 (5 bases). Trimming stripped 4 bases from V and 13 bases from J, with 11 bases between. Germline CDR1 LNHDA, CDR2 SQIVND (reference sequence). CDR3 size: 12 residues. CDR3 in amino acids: CASSTTRQVLTF. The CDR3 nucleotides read TGTGCCAGTAGTACGACCCGACAGGTCCTGACTTTC.

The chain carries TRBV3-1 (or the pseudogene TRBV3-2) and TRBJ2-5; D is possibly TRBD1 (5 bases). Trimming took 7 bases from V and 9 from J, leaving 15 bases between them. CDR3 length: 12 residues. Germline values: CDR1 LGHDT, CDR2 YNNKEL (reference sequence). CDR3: CASIGASLAQYF. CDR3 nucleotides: TGTGCCAGCATAGGGGCATCGTTGGCCCAGTACTTC.

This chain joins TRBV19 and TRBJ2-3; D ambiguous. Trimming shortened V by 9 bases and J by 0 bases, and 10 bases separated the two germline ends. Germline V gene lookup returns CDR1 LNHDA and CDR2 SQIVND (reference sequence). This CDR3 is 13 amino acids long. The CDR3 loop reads CASTYASTDTQYF. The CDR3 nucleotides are TGTGCCAGCACCTACGCTAGCACAGATACGCAGTATTTT. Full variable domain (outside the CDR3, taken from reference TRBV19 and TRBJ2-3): DGGITQSPKYLFRKEGQNVTLSCEQNLNHDAMYWYRQDPGQGLRLIYYSQIVNDFQKGDIAEGYSVSREKKESFPLTVTSAQKNPTAFYLCASTYASTDTQYFGPGTRLTVL.